Shown below are 21 T cell receptor beta chains from a single sample sequenced in a study of technical replicates of blood from a handful of donors. Sequenced by immunoSEQ multiplex PCR; TCRdb stores in-frame clones only, minus some. The data show 76,000 or so clones, around nine tenths seen once. Sequenced: T cells isolated from PBMCs. The receptors originated from a human donor in good health.

The gene calls are TRBV2 and TRBJ2-2; D is ambiguous. Germline lookup yields CDR1 SNHLY and CDR2 FYNNEI. V lost 4 bases and J 4 bases, leaving 7 bases between the germline ends. This CDR3 is built from 13 residues. The CDR3 loop is CASSAGSTGELFF. Written as DNA, the CDR3 is TGTGCCAGCAGTGCCGGTTCCACCGGGGAGCTGTTTTTT.

The table lists this clone with a count of one. This chain links TRBV5-4 with TRBJ2-7; 14 bases are shared with TRBD2. Germline CDR1 and CDR2: SGHNT and YYREEE (reference sequence). The CDR3 is made up of 20 amino acids. V gave up 2 bases and J gave up 4 bases; unmatched junction bases: 17. CDR3 residues: CASSFPRGKGTSGGRYEQYF. In DNA, the CDR3 is TGTGCCAGCAGCTTTCCTCGGGGTAAAGGGACTAGCGGGGGAAGGTACGAGCAGTACTTC.

The chain carries TRBV5-4 and TRBJ2-6; D is uncertain. This CDR3 region has 16 residues. The germline V and J ends were trimmed by 3 bases and 0 bases, with 10 bases remaining between them. Germline CDR1 and CDR2: SGHNT and YYREEE (reference sequence). CDR3 nucleotides: TGTGCCAGCAGCTACGCACTTAGCTCTGGGGCCAACGTCCTGACTTTC. As protein: CASSYALSSGANVLTF.

The sample holds one count of this clone. The V and J genes are TRBV11-2 and TRBJ2-5; 8 bases align to TRBD1. V was clipped by 4 bases and J by 3 bases; unmatched bases: 7. This CDR3 spans 15 amino acids. Germline CDR1 is SGHAT and CDR2 is FQNNGV. The chain's CDR3 is CASSSAGTGKETQYF. The CDR3 nucleotides are TGTGCCAGCAGCTCAGCCGGGACAGGCAAAGAGACCCAGTACTTC.

The chain recombines TRBV7-8 with TRBJ2-7, with D tentatively TRBD2 (7 bases). V shed 1 base and J shed 4 bases, with 14 bases lying between them. Per germline, CDR1 SGHVS and CDR2 FQNEAQ. CDR3 length equals 15 residues. CDR3: CASSLVGGHGYEQYF. The CDR3 coding sequence is TGTGCCAGCAGCTTAGTCGGGGGGCACGGGTACGAGCAGTACTTC.

The V and J genes are TRBV19 and TRBJ2-1, with TRBD1 as a possible D gene (5 bases). Per the germline V gene, CDR1 is LNHDA and CDR2 is SQIVND (reference sequence). CDR3 length: 14 amino acids. Trimming left V 0 bases short and J 5 bases short, with 8 bases between. CDR3 DNA sequence: TGTGCCAGTAGTATAGAAGGGGTTCACAATGAGCAGTTCTTC. It specifies CASSIEGVHNEQFF.

The chain joins TRBV6-6 to TRBJ2-7; TRBD1 agrees at 9 bases. V lost 5 bases, J lost 5 bases, and 4 bases stayed unmatched. CDR3 length: 13 residues. Germline V lookup: CDR1 MNHNY, CDR2 SVGAGI (reference sequence). The CDR3 sequence is CASSDRGYDEQYF. In DNA form, the CDR3 reads TGTGCCAGCAGTGACAGGGGGTATGACGAGCAGTACTTC.

This chain links TRBV7-8 with TRBJ1-4, with D perhaps matching TRBD1 (5 bases). Trimming pared 6 bases from V and 3 bases from J, leaving 8 bases between. The germline V gene encodes CDR1 SGHVS and CDR2 FQNEAQ. CDR3 length: 13 residues. The CDR3: CASRVRANEKLFF. The CDR3 DNA is TGTGCCAGCAGGGTCAGGGCTAATGAAAAACTGTTTTTT.

V is TRBV5-1 and J is TRBJ2-1; no firm D call. CDR1 is SGHRS, CDR2 YFSETQ, per germline. This CDR3 is built from 14 residues. The V end lost 1 base, the J end lost 7 bases, and 12 bases lay between the germline ends. The CDR3 sequence: CASSLTRPWNEQFF. DNA for the CDR3: TGCGCCAGCAGCTTGACTCGCCCGTGGAATGAGCAGTTCTTC. The full variable domain, in which reference TRBV5-1 and TRBJ2-1 provide the parts outside the CDR3, is KAGVTQTPRYLIKTRGQQVTLSCSPISGHRSVSWYQQTPGQGLQFLFEYFSETQRNKGNFPGRFSGRQFSNSRSEMNVSTLELGDSALYLCASSLTRPWNEQFFGPGTRLTVL.

The rearrangement joins TRBV18 to TRBJ2-7; D remains unclear. V lost 2 bases and J 2 bases, leaving 10 bases between the germline ends. CDR3 length: 14 residues. The germline V gene encodes CDR1 KGHSH and CDR2 LQKENI. The CDR3 reads CASSPASTAYEQYF. The CDR3 DNA follows: TGTGCCAGCTCACCAGCAAGTACGGCCTACGAGCAGTACTTC.

The chain recombines TRBV2 with TRBJ1-1; D is undetermined. Germline values: CDR1 SNHLY, CDR2 FYNNEI. The CDR3 runs 15 residues. V was shortened by 7 bases and J by 11 bases, with 26 bases between the two germline ends. CDR3 protein: CASTPYGVGVEEAFF. Here the CDR3 DNA reads TGTGCCAGCACCCCCTATGGGGTTGGTGTGGAGGAGGCTTTCTTT. Filled out from reference TRBV2 and TRBJ1-1, the complete variable domain reads EPEVTQTPSHQVTQMGQEVILRCVPISNHLYFYWYRQILGQKVEFLVSFYNNEISEKSEIFDDQFSVERPDGSNFTLKIRSTKLEDSAMYFCASTPYGVGVEEAFFGQGTRLTVV.

This clone was recorded only once. V is TRBV4-1 and J is TRBJ1-5, with 7 bases aligning to TRBD1. This CDR3 region has 15 residues. J was trimmed by 6 bases and V by 0 bases; bases with no gene match: 5. Germline CDR1 MGHRA, CDR2 YSYEKL. The CDR3 bases are TGCGCCAGCAGCCAAGATGACAGGGATGCTCAGCCCCAGCATTTT. This sequence encodes CASSQDDRDAQPQHF.

This chain connects TRBV6-1 to TRBJ1-1; D ambiguous. Looked up from germline, CDR1 is MNHNS and CDR2 is SASEGT. The CDR3 runs to 14 residues. Trimming stripped 6 bases from V and 5 bases from J, with 16 bases between. The DNA for the CDR3 is TGTGCCAGCAGCATCGGCCCCATGAGGACTGAAGCTTTCTTT. This sequence encodes CASSIGPMRTEAFF.

The J gene is TRBJ2-7, the V gene TRBV7-9; 11 bases are a match to TRBD2. From germline, CDR1 is SEHNR and CDR2 FQNEAQ (reference sequence). The CDR3 consists of 14 residues. V lost 6 bases, J lost 5 bases, and 6 bases stayed unmatched. CDR3 bases: TGTGCCAGCAGATCTAGCGGGAGGAGCAACGAGCAGTACTTC. This sequence encodes CASRSSGRSNEQYF.

This chain connects TRBV29-1 to TRBJ2-7; tentative D call: TRBD1 (6 bases). This CDR3 spans 14 amino acids. Germline V CDR1 and CDR2: SQVTM, ANQGSEA. V gave up 5 bases and J gave up 6 bases, with 20 bases separating them. The CDR3 sequence is CSVLTGSQIGEQYF. CDR3 coding DNA: TGCAGCGTTCTCACAGGGTCGCAAATTGGCGAGCAGTACTTC.

The chain is built from TRBV28 and TRBJ1-1, with TRBD1 matching 8 bases. The CDR3 consists of 15 residues. Germline V lookup: CDR1 MDHEN, CDR2 SYDVKM. Unmatched junction bases numbered 8, after V lost 5 bases and J lost 3 bases. The CDR3 region is CASSLATGAYTEAFF. As DNA, the CDR3 is TGTGCCAGCAGTCTTGCGACAGGGGCGTACACTGAAGCTTTCTTT.

The V and J genes are TRBV11-2 and TRBJ2-2; 13 nucleotides line up with TRBD2. Trimming took 4 bases from V and 4 from J; bases not matched to a gene: 9. Germline lookup yields CDR1 SGHAT and CDR2 FQNNGV. The CDR3 runs 18 residues. The CDR3 region has the DNA TGTGCCAGCAGCTCTCGACTAGCGGGAGGACCTCTCACCGGGGAGCTGTTTTTT. This sequence encodes CASSSRLAGGPLTGELFF.

The chain is built from TRBV30 and TRBJ1-1, with D maybe TRBD1 (5 bases). Germline CDR1 reads GTSNPN; CDR2 reads SVGIG (reference sequence). The CDR3 length is 13 residues. Trimming removed 7 bases from V and 0 bases from J, with 12 bases in between. The CDR3 coding sequence is TGTGCCTCCTCGGGGGGAATGAACACTGAAGCTTTCTTT. Translating it yields CASSGGMNTEAFF.

J is TRBJ2-1 and V is TRBV18; TRBD1 matches at 7 bases. Germline CDR1 reads KGHSH; CDR2 reads LQKENI. V dropped 1 base and J dropped 5; count of bases not matched to a gene: 5. There are 15 residues in the CDR3. CDR3 loop: CASSPQGQLNNEQFF. The DNA for the CDR3 is TGTGCCAGCTCACCACAGGGACAGTTAAACAATGAGCAGTTCTTC.

This chain uses TRBV6-5 with TRBJ2-7; TRBD2 aligns across 12 bases. V dropped 0 bases and J dropped 5; count of bases not matched to a gene: 5. Germline values: CDR1 MNHEY, CDR2 SVGAGI. The CDR3 extends over 16 amino acids. The CDR3 loop reads CASSYSRTSGINEQYF. CDR3 sequence (DNA): TGTGCCAGCAGTTACTCCCGGACTAGCGGGATCAACGAGCAGTACTTC.

V gene TRBV19 combines with J gene TRBJ2-1; 7 nucleotides agree with TRBD2. This CDR3 has 13 amino acids. Germline CDR1 reads LNHDA; CDR2 reads SQIVND (reference sequence). The junction had 4 bases not matched to a gene; V was cut back by 7 bases and J by 4 bases. The CDR3, as DNA: TGTGCCAGTACCACTAGCGAATACAATGAGCAGTTCTTC. Translated, it gives CASTTSEYNEQFF.